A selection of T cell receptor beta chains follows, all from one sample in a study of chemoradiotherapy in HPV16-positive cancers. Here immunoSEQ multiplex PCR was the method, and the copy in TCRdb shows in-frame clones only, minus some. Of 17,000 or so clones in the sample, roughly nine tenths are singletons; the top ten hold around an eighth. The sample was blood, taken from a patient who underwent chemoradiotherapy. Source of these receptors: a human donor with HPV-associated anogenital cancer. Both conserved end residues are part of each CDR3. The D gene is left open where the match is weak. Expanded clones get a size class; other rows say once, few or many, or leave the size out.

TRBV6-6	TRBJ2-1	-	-	CASRDPAYNEQFF	TGTGCCAGCAGGGACCCAGCCTACAATGAGCAGTTCTTC
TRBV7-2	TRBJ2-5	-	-	CASSPYSGTVTQYF	TGTGCCAGCAGCCCGTATTCCGGGACCGTCACGCAGTACTTC
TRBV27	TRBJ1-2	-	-	CASSLMGGFGNLGYTF	TGTGCCAGCTCCCTGATGGGGGGCTTCGGGAATCTGGGCTACACCTTC
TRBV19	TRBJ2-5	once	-	CASSIPQETQYF	TGTGCCAGTAGTATCCCCCAAGAGACCCAGTACTTC
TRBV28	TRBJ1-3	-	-	CASSSAQSSGNTIYF	TGTGCCAGCAGCTCAGCCCAGAGCTCTGGAAACACCATATATTTT
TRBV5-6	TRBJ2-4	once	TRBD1	CASRVGQGGKNIQYF	TGTGCCAGCAGGGTGGGACAGGGGGGCAAAAACATTCAGTACTTC
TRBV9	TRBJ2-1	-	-	CASSVVGGGHYNEQFF	TGTGCCAGCAGCGTAGTTGGGGGGGGGCACTACAATGAGCAGTTCTTC
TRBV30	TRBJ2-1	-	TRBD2	CARRTSGGNEQFF	TGTGCCCGCAGGACTAGCGGGGGGAATGAGCAGTTCTTC
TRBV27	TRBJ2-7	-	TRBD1	CASSAQGVSYEQYF	TGTGCCAGCAGCGCACAGGGGGTCTCCTACGAGCAGTACTTC
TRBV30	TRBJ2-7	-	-	CAWRQLAYEQYF	TGTGCCTGGAGACAGCTCGCCTACGAGCAGTACTTC
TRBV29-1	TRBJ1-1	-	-	CSVGSGWGMNTEAFF	TGCAGCGTCGGCTCAGGGTGGGGGATGAACACTGAAGCTTTCTTT
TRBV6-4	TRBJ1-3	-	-	CASSDSKQGYTIYF	TGTGCCAGCAGTGACTCGAAACAAGGATACACCATATATTTT
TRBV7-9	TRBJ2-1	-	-	CASSTGRPYKNEQFF	TGTGCCAGCAGCACCGGTAGACCCTATAAGAATGAGCAGTTCTTC
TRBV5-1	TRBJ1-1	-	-	CASSYLQGDTEAFF	TGCGCCAGCAGCTATTTACAGGGAGACACTGAAGCTTTCTTT
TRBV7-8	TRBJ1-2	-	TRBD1	CASSLNSGTVLIYGYTF	TGTGCCAGCAGCCTCAACTCCGGGACAGTCCTAATATATGGCTACACCTTC
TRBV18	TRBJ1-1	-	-	CASSPTTLEAFF	TGTGCCAGCTCACCAACGACCCTTGAAGCTTTCTTT
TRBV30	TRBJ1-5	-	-	CAWSMQSYNQPQHF	TGTGCCTGGAGTATGCAGAGCTACAATCAGCCCCAGCATTTT
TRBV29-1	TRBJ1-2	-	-	CSVESTYGYTF	TGCAGCGTTGAGTCGACCTATGGCTACACCTTC
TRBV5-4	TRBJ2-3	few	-	CASSLMGGMDTQYF	TGTGCCAGCAGCTTAATGGGGGGCATGGATACGCAGTATTTT
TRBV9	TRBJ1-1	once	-	CASSVPTGRNTEAFF	TGTGCCAGCAGCGTTCCGACAGGTAGAAACACTGAAGCTTTCTTT
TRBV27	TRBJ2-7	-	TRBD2	CASSSLPSGDLTYEQYF	TGTGCCAGCAGTTCCTTGCCGAGCGGGGACCTTACCTACGAGCAGTACTTC
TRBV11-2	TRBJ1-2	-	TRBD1	CASTRTGNYGYTF	TGTGCCAGCACCCGGACAGGGAACTATGGCTACACCTTC
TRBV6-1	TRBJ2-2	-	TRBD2	CASRETLTSGGAGELFF	TGTGCCAGCAGGGAAACATTGACTAGCGGGGGAGCCGGGGAGCTGTTTTTT
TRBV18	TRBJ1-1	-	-	CASSDGRREAFF	TGTGCCAGCTCAGATGGGCGGCGTGAAGCTTTCTTT
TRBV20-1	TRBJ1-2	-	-	CSASAGNGYTF	TGCAGTGCTAGTGCCGGGAATGGCTACACCTTC
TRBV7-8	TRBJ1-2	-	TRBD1	CASSLEGGGQANYGYTF	TGTGCCAGCAGCTTAGAGGGGGGGGGACAGGCTAACTATGGCTACACCTTC
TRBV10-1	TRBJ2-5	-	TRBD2	CASSETTGLAGGRVTQYF	TGCGCCAGCAGTGAGACCACGGGACTAGCGGGGGGGCGGGTGACCCAGTACTTC
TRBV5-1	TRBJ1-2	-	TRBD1	CASRPTTGGESGYTF	TGCGCCAGCAGACCCACGACAGGGGGCGAAAGTGGCTACACCTTC
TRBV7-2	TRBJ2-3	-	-	CASSPGRLADYWTDTQYF	TGTGCCAGCAGTCCAGGGAGGCTCGCAGACTATTGGACAGATACGCAGTATTTT
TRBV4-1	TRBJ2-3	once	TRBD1	CASSGQGANTDTQYF	TGCGCCAGCAGCGGACAGGGGGCAAACACAGATACGCAGTATTTT
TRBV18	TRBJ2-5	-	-	CASSPGKETQYF	TGTGCCAGCTCACCAGGGAAGGAGACCCAGTACTTC
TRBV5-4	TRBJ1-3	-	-	CASSVFLGQSSGNTIYF	TGTGCCAGCAGCGTCTTTCTTGGACAGAGCTCTGGAAACACCATATATTTT
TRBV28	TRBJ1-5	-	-	CASSPDSNQPQHF	TGTGCCAGCAGCCCGGACAGTAATCAGCCCCAGCATTTT
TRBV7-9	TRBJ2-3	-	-	CASSPPGSSTDTQYF	TGTGCCAGCAGCCCACCCGGGTCGAGCACAGATACGCAGTATTTT
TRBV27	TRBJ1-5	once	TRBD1	CASSLRRQGQPQHF	TGTGCCAGCAGTTTACGCCGACAGGGTCAGCCCCAGCATTTT
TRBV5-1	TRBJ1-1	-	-	CASSPGGSLNTEAFF	TGCGCCAGCAGCCCGGGGGGGTCCCTGAACACTGAAGCTTTCTTT
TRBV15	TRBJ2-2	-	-	CATSRDLGGTGGTGELFF	TGTGCCACCAGCAGAGATCTCGGGGGGACAGGAGGAACCGGGGAGCTGTTTTTT
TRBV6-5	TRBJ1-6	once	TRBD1	CASRRTGEALHF	TGTGCCAGCAGACGGACAGGCGAGGCCCTCCACTTT
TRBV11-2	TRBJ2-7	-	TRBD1	CASSLTGTASTSYF	TGTGCCAGCAGCTTAACCGGGACAGCATCTACTTCGTACTTC
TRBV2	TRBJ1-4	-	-	CASIRNQATNEKLFF	TGTGCCAGCATCCGAAACCAGGCAACTAATGAAAAACTGTTTTTT
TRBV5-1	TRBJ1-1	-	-	CASNWTAPMNTEAFF	TGCGCCAGTAACTGGACAGCTCCAATGAACACTGAAGCTTTCTTT
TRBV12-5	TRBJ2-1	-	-	CASTGSVAYNEQFF	TGTGCTAGTACAGGGAGTGTGGCGTACAATGAGCAGTTCTTC
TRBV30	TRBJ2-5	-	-	CAWKGYKETQYF	TGTGCCTGGAAGGGTTATAAGGAGACCCAGTACTTC
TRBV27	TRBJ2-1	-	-	CASSLQLDSYNEQFF	TGTGCCAGCAGTTTGCAGCTGGATTCCTACAATGAGCAGTTCTTC
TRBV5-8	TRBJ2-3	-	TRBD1	CASSLGKGQITDTQYF	TGTGCCAGCAGCTTGGGGAAGGGACAGATCACAGATACGCAGTATTTT